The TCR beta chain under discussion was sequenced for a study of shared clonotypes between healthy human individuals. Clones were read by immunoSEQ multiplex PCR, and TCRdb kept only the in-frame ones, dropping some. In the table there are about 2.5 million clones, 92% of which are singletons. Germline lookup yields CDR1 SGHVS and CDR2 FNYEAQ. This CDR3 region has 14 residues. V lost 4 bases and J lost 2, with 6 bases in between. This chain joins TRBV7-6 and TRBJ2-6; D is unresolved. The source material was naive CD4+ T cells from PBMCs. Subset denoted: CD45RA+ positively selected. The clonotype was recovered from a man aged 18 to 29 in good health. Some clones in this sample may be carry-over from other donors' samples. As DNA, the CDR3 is TGTGCCAGCAGCTCACAAGCTGGGGCCAACGTCCTGACTTTC. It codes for CASSSQAGANVLTF. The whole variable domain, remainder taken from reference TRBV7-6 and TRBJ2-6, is GAGVSQSPRYKVTKRGQDVALRCDPISGHVSLYWYRQALGQGPEFLTYFNYEAQQDKSGLPNDRFSAERPEGSISTLTIQRTEQRDSAMYRCASSSQAGANVLTFGAGSRLTVL.